The rows below give T cell receptor beta chains drawn from one sample of a study of blood T cell repertoires in COVID-19. Method: immunoSEQ multiplex PCR; TCRdb's copy keeps in-frame clones and lacks some. The profile covers around 310,000 clones, with more than 75% appearing a single time and 4% taken by the ten largest. Sequenced input: peripheral blood. The receptors shown here come from a woman in her fifties or sixties with active or convalescent COVID-19. The CDR3 runs from the conserved cysteine through the conserved F or W. A D gene is named only where the DNA matches it firmly. Expanded clones are given a class, and other clones once, few, many or no size at all.

v_gene	abundance	d_gene	j_gene	CDR3aa	CDR3nt
TRBV4-3	NA	NA	TRBJ1-4	CASSQDRREKLFF	TGCGCCAGCAGCCAAGATCGTCGGGAAAAACTGTTTTTT
TRBV4-1	NA	NA	TRBJ2-7	CASSQGGGSGLKQYF	TGCGCCAGCAGCCAAGGCGGGGGCTCGGGTTTAAAGCAGTACTTC
TRBV5-5	NA	NA	TRBJ2-7	CASSEPGLAYEQYF	TGTGCCAGCAGCGAGCCGGGACTTGCCTACGAGCAGTACTTC
TRBV9	NA	NA	TRBJ2-5	CASSVGGSGRGVETQYF	TGTGCCAGCAGCGTAGGGGGGAGCGGGCGAGGGGTGGAGACCCAGTACTTC
TRBV5-1	NA	NA	TRBJ2-7	CASSPQSYSYEQYF	TGCGCCAGCAGCCCTCAGTCATACTCCTACGAGCAGTACTTC
TRBV7-2	NA	TRBD2	TRBJ2-2	CASSLATGGLAGVNTGELFF	TGTGCCAGCAGCTTAGCAACGGGGGGACTAGCGGGCGTGAACACCGGGGAGCTGTTTTTT
TRBV3-1/TRBV3-2	NA	TRBD2	TRBJ2-3	CASSHNALLQRGADTQYF	TGTGCCAGCAGCCACAACGCCCTTCTACAGCGGGGGGCAGATACGCAGTATTTT
TRBV28	NA	NA	TRBJ2-3	CASSFLRQSTDTQYF	TGTGCCAGCAGTTTTTTAAGACAAAGCACAGATACGCAGTATTTT
TRBV28	NA	TRBD1	TRBJ2-7	CASKSRGEQYF	TGTGCCAGTAAGAGCAGGGGGGAGCAGTACTTC
TRBV19	NA	NA	TRBJ1-2	CASSINWSAAYGYTF	TGTGCCAGTAGTATCAACTGGAGCGCGGCCTATGGCTACACCTTC
TRBV4-3	NA	NA	TRBJ1-1	CASSQAWFSERSEAFF	TGCGCCAGCAGCCAAGCATGGTTCAGCGAGCGTAGTGAAGCTTTCTTT
TRBV6-6	once	NA	TRBJ1-2	CASTQSGVGGYTF	TGTGCCAGCACCCAATCAGGGGTAGGAGGCTACACCTTC
TRBV7-2	NA	TRBD2	TRBJ2-5	CASSPRTSGGGETQYF	TGTGCCAGCAGCCCAAGGACTAGCGGGGGTGGTGAGACCCAGTACTTC
TRBV11-1	NA	NA	TRBJ2-3	CASSLEPGDTQYF	TGTGCCAGCAGCTTAGAACCGGGGGATACGCAGTATTTT
TRBV2	NA	TRBD2	TRBJ2-3	CASSGTSGATDTQYF	TGTGCCAGCAGTGGGACTAGCGGGGCCACAGATACGCAGTATTTT
TRBV11-1	once	TRBD1	TRBJ2-7	CASRSIQGAWYEQYF	TGTGCCAGCAGGTCCATACAGGGGGCGTGGTACGAGCAGTACTTC
TRBV7-8	NA	NA	TRBJ1-3	CASAPLVYSGNTIYF	TGTGCCAGCGCGCCCTTAGTTTACTCTGGAAACACCATATATTTT
TRBV6-6	NA	TRBD1	TRBJ1-1	CASSLSGGNTEAFF	TGTGCCAGCAGCCTCTCAGGGGGGAACACTGAAGCTTTCTTT
TRBV27	NA	TRBD1	TRBJ1-1	CASSLSKQGATEAFF	TGTGCCAGCAGTTTATCGAAACAGGGGGCCACTGAAGCTTTCTTT
TRBV7-9	NA	NA	TRBJ2-5	CASSLFPSRGETQYF	TGTGCCAGCAGCTTATTCCCCTCTCGAGGGGAGACCCAGTACTTC
TRBV30	NA	NA	TRBJ1-1	CAWTGQSHTEAFF	TGTGCCTGGACCGGACAGTCCCACACTGAAGCTTTCTTT
TRBV7-9	once	NA	TRBJ1-4	CASSPPGTTNEKLFF	TGTGCCAGCAGCCCCCCAGGAACAACTAATGAAAAACTGTTTTTT
TRBV21-1	NA	NA	TRBJ2-3	CASSKDRRLGQGPSDTQYF	TGTGCCAGCAGCAAAGATAGGCGTTTGGGACAGGGACCATCAGATACGCAGTATTTT